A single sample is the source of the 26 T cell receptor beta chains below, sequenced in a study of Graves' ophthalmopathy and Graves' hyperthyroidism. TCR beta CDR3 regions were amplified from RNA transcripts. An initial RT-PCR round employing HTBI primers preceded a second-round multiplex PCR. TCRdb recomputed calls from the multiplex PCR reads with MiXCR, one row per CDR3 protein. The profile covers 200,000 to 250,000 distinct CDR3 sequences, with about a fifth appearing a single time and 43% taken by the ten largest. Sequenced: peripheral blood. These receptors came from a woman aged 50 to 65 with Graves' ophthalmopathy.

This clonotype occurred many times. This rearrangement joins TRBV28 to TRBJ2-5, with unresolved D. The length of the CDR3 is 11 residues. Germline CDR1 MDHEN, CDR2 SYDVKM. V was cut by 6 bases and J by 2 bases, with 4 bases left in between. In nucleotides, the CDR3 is TGTGCCAGCAGCTTTCAAGAGACCCAGTACTTC. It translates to CASSFQETQYF.

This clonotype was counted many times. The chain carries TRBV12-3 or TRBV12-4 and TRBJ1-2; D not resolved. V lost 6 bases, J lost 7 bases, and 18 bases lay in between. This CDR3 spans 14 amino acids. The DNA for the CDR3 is TGTGCCAGCAGCCTCCGGGAGGGCGCGGCTGGCTACACCTTC. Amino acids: CASSLREGAAGYTF.

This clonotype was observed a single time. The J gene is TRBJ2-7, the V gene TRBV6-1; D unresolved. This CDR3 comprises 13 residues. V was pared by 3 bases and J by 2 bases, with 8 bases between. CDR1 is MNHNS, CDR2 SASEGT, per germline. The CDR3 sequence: CASSDLVPYEQYF. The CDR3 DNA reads TGTGCCAGCAGTGATCTCGTCCCCTACGAGCAGTACTTC.

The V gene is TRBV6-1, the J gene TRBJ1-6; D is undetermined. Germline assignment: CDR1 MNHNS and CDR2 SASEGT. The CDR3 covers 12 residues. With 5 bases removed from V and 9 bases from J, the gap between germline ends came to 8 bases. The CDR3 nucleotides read TGTGCCAGCAGTAACAGCGGTTCACCCCTCCACTTT. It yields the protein CASSNSGSPLHF.

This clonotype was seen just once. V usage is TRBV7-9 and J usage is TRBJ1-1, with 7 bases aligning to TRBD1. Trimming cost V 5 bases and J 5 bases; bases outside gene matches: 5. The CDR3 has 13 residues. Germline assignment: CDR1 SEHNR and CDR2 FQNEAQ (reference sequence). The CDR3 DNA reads TGTGCCAGCAGCCGGGGACAGATAACTGAAGCTTTCTTT. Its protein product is CASSRGQITEAFF.

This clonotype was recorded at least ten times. The CDR3 DNA reads as TGTGCCAGCAGACAGAAGGCAGCGGGAGTTGGGTACGAGCAGTACTTC. It codes for CASRQKAAGVGYEQYF. This sequence joins TRBV27 and TRBJ2-7; 8 bases agree with TRBD2. Germline trimming cut 6 bases from V and 4 bases from J; bases unmatched to any gene: 14. Germline V lookup: CDR1 MNHEY, CDR2 SMNVEV (reference sequence). The CDR3 is 16 residues long.

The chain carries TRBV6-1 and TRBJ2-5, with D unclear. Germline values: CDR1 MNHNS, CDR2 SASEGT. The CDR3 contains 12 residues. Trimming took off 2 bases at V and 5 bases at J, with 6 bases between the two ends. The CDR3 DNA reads TGTGCCAGCAGTGAAATACGTGAGACCCAGTACTTC. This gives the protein CASSEIRETQYF.

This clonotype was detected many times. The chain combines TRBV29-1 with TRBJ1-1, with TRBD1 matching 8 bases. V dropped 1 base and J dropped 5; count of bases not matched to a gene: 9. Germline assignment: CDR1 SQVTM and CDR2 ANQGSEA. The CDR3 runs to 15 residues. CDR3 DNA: TGCAGCGTTGAAGGGGACGGCAGGGGGCGGACTGAAGCTTTCTTT. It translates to CSVEGDGRGRTEAFF.

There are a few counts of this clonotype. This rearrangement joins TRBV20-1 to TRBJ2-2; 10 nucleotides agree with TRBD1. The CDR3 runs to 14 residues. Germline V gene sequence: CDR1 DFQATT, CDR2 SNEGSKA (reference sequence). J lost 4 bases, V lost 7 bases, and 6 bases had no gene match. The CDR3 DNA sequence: TGCAGTGATCCGGGACAGGGGACCACCGGGGAGCTGTTTTTT. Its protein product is CSDPGQGTTGELFF.

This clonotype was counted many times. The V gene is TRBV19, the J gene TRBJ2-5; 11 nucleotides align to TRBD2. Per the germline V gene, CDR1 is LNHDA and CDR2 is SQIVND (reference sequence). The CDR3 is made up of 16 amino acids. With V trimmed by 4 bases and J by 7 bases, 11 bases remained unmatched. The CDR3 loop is CASSTTGTSGGGTQYF. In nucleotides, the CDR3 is TGTGCCAGTAGTACGACCGGGACTAGCGGCGGGGGGACCCAGTACTTC.

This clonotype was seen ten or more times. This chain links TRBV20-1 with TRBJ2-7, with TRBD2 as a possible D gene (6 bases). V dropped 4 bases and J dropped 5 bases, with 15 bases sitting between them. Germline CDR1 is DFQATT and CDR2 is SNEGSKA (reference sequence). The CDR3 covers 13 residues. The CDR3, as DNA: TGCAGTGCTACATTAGCGGCAGTGGACGAGCAGTACTTC. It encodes CSATLAAVDEQYF.

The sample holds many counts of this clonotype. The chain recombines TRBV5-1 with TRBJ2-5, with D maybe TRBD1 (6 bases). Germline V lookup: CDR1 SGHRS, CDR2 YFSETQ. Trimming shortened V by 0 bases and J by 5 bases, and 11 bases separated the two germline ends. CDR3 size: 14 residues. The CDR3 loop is CASSLGTAWETQYF. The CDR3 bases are TGCGCCAGCAGCTTGGGGACAGCCTGGGAGACCCAGTACTTC.

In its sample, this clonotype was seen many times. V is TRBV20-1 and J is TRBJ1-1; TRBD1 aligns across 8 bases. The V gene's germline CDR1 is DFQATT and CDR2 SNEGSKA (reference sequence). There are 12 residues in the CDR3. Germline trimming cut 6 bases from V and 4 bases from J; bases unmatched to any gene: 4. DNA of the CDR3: TGCAGTGCAACGGACAGGGTCACTGAAGCTTTCTTT. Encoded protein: CSATDRVTEAFF.

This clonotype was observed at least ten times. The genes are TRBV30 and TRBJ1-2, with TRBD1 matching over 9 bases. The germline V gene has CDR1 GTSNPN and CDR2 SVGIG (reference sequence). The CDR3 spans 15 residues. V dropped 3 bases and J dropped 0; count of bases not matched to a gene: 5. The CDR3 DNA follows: TGTGCCTGGAGCTTCGGGACAGGGACTAACTATGGCTACACCTTC. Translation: CAWSFGTGTNYGYTF.

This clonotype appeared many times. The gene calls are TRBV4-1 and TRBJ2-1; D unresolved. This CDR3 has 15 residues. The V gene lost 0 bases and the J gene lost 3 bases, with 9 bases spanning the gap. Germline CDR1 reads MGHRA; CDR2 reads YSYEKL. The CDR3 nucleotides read TGCGCCAGCAGCCAAGATGTACCCAGCTACAATGAGCAGTTCTTC. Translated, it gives CASSQDVPSYNEQFF.

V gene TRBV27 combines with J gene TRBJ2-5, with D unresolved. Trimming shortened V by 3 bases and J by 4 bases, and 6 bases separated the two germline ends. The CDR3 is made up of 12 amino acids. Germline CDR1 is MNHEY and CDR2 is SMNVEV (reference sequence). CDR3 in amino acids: CASSFVGETQYF. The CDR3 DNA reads TGTGCCAGCAGTTTTGTCGGAGAGACCCAGTACTTC.

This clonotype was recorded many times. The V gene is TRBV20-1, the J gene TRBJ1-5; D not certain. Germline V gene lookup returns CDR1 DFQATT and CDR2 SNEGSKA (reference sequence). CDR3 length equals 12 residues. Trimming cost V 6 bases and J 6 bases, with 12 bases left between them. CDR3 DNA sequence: TGCAGTGCCAAAAAACATCGTCAGCCCCAGCATTTT. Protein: CSAKKHRQPQHF.

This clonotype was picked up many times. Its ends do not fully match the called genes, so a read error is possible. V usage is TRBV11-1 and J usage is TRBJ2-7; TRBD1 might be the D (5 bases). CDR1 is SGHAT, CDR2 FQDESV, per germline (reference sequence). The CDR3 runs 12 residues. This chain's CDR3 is CASSRKGYERYF. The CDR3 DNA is TGTGCCAGCTCCCGGAAGGGGTACGAGCGGTACTTC. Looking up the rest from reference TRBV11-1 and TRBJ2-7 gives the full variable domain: EAEVAQSPRYKITEKSQAVAFWCDPISGHATLYWYRQILGQGPELLVQFQDESVVDDSQLPKDRFSAERLKGVDSTLKIQPAELGDSAMYLCASSRKGYERYFGPGTRLTVT.

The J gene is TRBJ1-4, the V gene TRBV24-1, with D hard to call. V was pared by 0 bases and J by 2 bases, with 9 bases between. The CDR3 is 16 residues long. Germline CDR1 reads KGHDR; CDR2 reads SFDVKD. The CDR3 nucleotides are TGTGCCACCAGTGATTTGGGTAGAGTTACTAATGAAAAACTGTTTTTT. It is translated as CATSDLGRVTNEKLFF.

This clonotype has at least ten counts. The CDR3: CATSARTGNQPQHF. The DNA of the CDR3 is TGTGCCACCAGTGCGAGGACGGGGAATCAGCCCCAGCATTTT. V is TRBV24-1 and J is TRBJ1-5, with unresolved D. The V gene's germline CDR1 is KGHDR and CDR2 SFDVKD. The CDR3 runs 14 residues. Between the trimmed V and J ends, which lost 5 bases and 4 bases, there was a span of 11 bases.

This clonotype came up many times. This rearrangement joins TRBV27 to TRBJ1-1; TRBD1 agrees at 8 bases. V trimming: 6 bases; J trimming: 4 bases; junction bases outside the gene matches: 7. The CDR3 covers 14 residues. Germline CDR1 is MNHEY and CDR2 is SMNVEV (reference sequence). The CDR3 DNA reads TGTGCCAGCAGACTAACAGGGGGAGTCACTGAAGCTTTCTTT. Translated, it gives CASRLTGGVTEAFF.

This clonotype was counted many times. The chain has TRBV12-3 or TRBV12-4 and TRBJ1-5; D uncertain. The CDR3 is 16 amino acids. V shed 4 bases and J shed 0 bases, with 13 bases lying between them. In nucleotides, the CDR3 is TGTGCCAGCAGTTCAGCCTCCCAGTATAGCAATCAGCCCCAGCATTTT. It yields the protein CASSSASQYSNQPQHF.

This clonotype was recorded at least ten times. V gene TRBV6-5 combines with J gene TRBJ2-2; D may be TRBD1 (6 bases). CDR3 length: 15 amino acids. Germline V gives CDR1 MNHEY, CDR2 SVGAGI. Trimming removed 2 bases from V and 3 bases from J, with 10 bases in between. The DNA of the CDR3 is TGTGCCAGCAGTTACCGGACAGATCACACCGGGGAGCTGTTTTTT. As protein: CASSYRTDHTGELFF.

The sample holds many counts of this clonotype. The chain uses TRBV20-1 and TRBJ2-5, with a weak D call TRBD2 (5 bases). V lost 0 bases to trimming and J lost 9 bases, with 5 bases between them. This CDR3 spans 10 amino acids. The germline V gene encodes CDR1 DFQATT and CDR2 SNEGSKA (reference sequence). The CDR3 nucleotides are TGCAGTGCTAGAGACGGGGCCCAGTACTTC. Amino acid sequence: CSARDGAQYF.

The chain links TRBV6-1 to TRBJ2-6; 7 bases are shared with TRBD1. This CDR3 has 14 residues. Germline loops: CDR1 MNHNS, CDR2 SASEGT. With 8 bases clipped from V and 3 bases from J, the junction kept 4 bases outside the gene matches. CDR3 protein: CASQTGDGANVLTF. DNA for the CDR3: TGTGCCAGCCAAACAGGGGATGGGGCCAACGTCCTGACTTTC.

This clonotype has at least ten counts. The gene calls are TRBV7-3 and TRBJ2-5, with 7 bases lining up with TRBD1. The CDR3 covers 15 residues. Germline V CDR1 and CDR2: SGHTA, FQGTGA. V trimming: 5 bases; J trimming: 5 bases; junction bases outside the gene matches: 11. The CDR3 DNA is TGTGCCAGCAGCAGAGGGGGCGGGTCCGGGGAGACCCAGTACTTC. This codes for CASSRGGGSGETQYF.